This T cell receptor beta chain is drawn from a study of blood T cell repertoires in COVID-19. The data were produced by immunoSEQ multiplex PCR, yet TCRdb's version contains in-frame clones alone and is incomplete. The sample lists fewer than 350,000 clones, approximately 91% seen once, with about 2.3% in the top ten. Per the germline V gene, CDR1 is SEHNR and CDR2 is FQNEAQ (reference sequence). V dropped 8 bases and J dropped 0; count of bases not matched to a gene: 4. The length of the CDR3 is 13 residues. The chain combines TRBV7-9 with TRBJ2-7, with TRBD2 matching 7 bases. This TCR derives from a woman in her thirties or forties with acute COVID-19. Sequenced material: PBMCs or T cells enriched from blood (not recorded which). CDR3 protein: CASSRTSSYEQYF. The CDR3 DNA is TGTGCCAGCTCGAGGACTAGCTCCTACGAGCAGTACTTC.